Sequencing of this T cell receptor beta chain was carried out in a study of T-cell reconstitution after alpha-beta-depleted transplantation in children. Unique molecular identifiers were built into the TCRbeta library. TCRdb re-called the PCR reads through MiXCR, storing one row per CDR3 protein. The repertoire consists of 360,000 or so distinct CDR3 sequences, with roughly 22% occurring once and the leading ten covering 3% to 4.5%. Germline CDR1 and CDR2: LGHNA and YSLEER. This CDR3 has 16 amino acids. The junction had 5 bases not matched to a gene; V was cut back by 1 base and J by 4 bases. This clonotype was detected only a few times.

Material: PBMCs from the stem cell graft donor, obtained from the stem cell graft. The chain has TRBV4-3 and TRBJ2-7; 12 bases agree with TRBD2. This receptor was identified in a human donor who donated a stem cell graft to a child with acute myeloid leukemia. CDR3 in amino acids: CASSQAGLAGLYEQYF. The CDR3 nucleotides are TGCGCCAGCAGCCAAGCTGGACTAGCGGGACTATACGAGCAGTACTTC.